The 27 T cell receptor beta chains listed next were all sequenced from one sample in a study of spatial heterogeneity in lung cancer (dated by TCRdb to about 2019). The library came from 5' RACE. Sequencing took place on a NextSeq 500. TCRdb ran its own pipeline on the public reads, namely fastp trimming at Q25 and MiXCR clone calling, and kept in-frame beta chains. CDR3 protein duplicates are merged, each entry listing the most common genes and DNA. The sample profile shows 95,000 to 130,000 distinct CDR3 sequences; over 9% of them were found once. In total, the top ten clones hold roughly 15% of the sample. In the paper's terms, the time point label means: blood at routine non-recurrence follow-up after resection. TCR sequencing used whole RNA extracted from tumor and nontumor lung tissue, or from cryopreserved PBMC samples, without cell sorting. The source was PBMCs, collected at follow-up. These receptors all come from a male donor with early-stage non-small cell lung cancer.

The chain has TRBV18 and TRBJ2-5; D call uncertain. Trimming stripped 1 base from V and 4 bases from J, with 7 bases between. This CDR3 has 13 residues. Germline CDR1 is KGHSH and CDR2 is LQKENI. CDR3 coding DNA: TGTGCCAGCTCACCACTAACGGGAGAGACCCAGTACTTC. It translates to CASSPLTGETQYF.

This clonotype occurred many times. The CDR3 region is CASTKNRVSAYGYTF. The DNA for the CDR3 is TGTGCCAGCACTAAAAACAGGGTCTCCGCTTATGGCTACACCTTC. The chain carries TRBV6-5 and TRBJ1-2; D possibly corresponds to TRBD1 (6 bases). V dropped 7 bases and J dropped 5 bases, with 20 bases sitting between them. Germline CDR1 MNHEY, CDR2 SVGAGI. The length of the CDR3 is 15 residues.

This clonotype was picked up a small number of times. The rearrangement joins TRBV7-3 to TRBJ1-3; D is ambiguous. The ends were cut back, 5 bases at V and 2 bases at J, with 7 bases in the middle. Germline values: CDR1 SGHTA, CDR2 FQGTGA. This CDR3 region has 13 residues. The CDR3 loop reads CASSPGPGNTIYF. The CDR3 DNA reads as TGTGCCAGCAGCCCCGGCCCTGGAAACACCATATATTTT.

By its share, this clonotype is medium-sized. This chain uses TRBV5-1 with TRBJ2-5; 7 positions agree with TRBD1. This CDR3 is built from 15 residues. Germline lookup yields CDR1 SGHRS and CDR2 YFSETQ. After removal of 0 bases from V and 5 bases from J, the junction contained 7 bases not matched to a gene. CDR3 DNA sequence: TGCGCCAGCAGCTTGGACGGGACAGTGAAGGAGACCCAGTACTTC. Its translation is CASSLDGTVKETQYF. The entire variable domain, with the rest obtained from reference TRBV5-1 and TRBJ2-5, is as follows: KAGVTQTPRYLIKTRGQQVTLSCSPISGHRSVSWYQQTPGQGLQFLFEYFSETQRNKGNFPGRFSGRQFSNSRSEMNVSTLELGDSALYLCASSLDGTVKETQYFGPGTRLLVL.

This clonotype showed up many times. The chain combines TRBV20-1 with TRBJ2-3; D ambiguous. In germline, CDR1 is DFQATT, CDR2 SNEGSKA (reference sequence). V dropped 3 bases and J dropped 1 base, with 5 bases sitting between them. This CDR3 has 12 residues. The CDR3 here is CSASPRTDTQYF. The CDR3 nucleotides are TGCAGTGCTAGTCCTCGCACAGATACGCAGTATTTT.

The sample holds a few counts of this clonotype. The CDR3 loop reads CASSLAYSGNTIYF. CDR3 sequence (DNA): TGTGCCAGCAGCTTAGCCTACTCTGGAAACACCATATATTTT. This chain connects TRBV7-2 to TRBJ1-3; the D is unclear. The CDR3 loop spans 14 amino acids. V lost 0 bases to trimming and J lost 0 bases, with 3 bases between them. CDR1 is SGHTA and CDR2 is FQGNSA in the germline V gene.

This rearrangement joins TRBV12-3 or TRBV12-4 to TRBJ1-6, with D possibly TRBD1 on 6 matching bases. This CDR3 is 16 amino acids long. V lost 6 bases, J lost 7 bases, and 19 bases lay in between. CDR3: CASRSLQGSLNSPLHF. The CDR3 bases are TGTGCCAGCAGATCCCTCCAGGGGTCGCTAAATTCACCCCTCCACTTT.

V and J are TRBV20-1 and TRBJ2-7; TRBD1 agrees at 12 bases. This CDR3 is built from 13 residues. The germline CDR1 and CDR2 sequences are DFQATT and SNEGSKA (reference sequence). Trimming took 5 bases from V and 4 from J; bases not matched to a gene: 3. The CDR3 sequence is CSAVGQGAYEQYF. CDR3 DNA: TGCAGTGCTGTGGGACAGGGGGCTTACGAGCAGTACTTC.

The table lists this clonotype with a few counts. The chain recombines TRBV7-2 with TRBJ2-2; D unresolved. CDR3 size: 16 residues. From germline, CDR1 is SGHTA and CDR2 FQGNSA. V was shortened by 2 bases and J by 2 bases, with 12 bases between the two germline ends. The CDR3 region is CASSLRQAVNTGELFF. CDR3 bases: TGTGCCAGCAGCTTACGTCAGGCAGTCAACACCGGGGAGCTGTTTTTT.

The rearrangement uses TRBV23-1 and TRBJ2-7, with TRBD1 matching over 9 bases. TRBV23-1 is an ORF for which the function is uncertain. This CDR3 comprises 17 residues. The ends lost 0 bases at V and 3 bases at J; junction bases unmatched: 9. CDR3 residues: CASSQSPIGTGCYEQYF. CDR3 coding DNA: TGCGCCAGCAGTCAATCCCCCATTGGGACAGGGTGCTACGAGCAGTACTTC.

This chain connects TRBV2 to TRBJ2-7; the D gene is possibly TRBD2 (5 bases). V lost 4 bases and J lost 7, with 17 bases in between. The CDR3 has 14 amino acids. Per the germline V gene, CDR1 is SNHLY and CDR2 is FYNNEI. The CDR3 here is CASSARSQTREQYF. CDR3 DNA: TGTGCCAGCAGTGCTAGGTCCCAAACTAGAGAGCAGTACTTC.

This clonotype was recorded at least ten times. The chain has TRBV5-1 and TRBJ2-5; D may correspond to TRBD1 or TRBD2 (6 bases each). The CDR3 is made up of 16 amino acids. Germline assignment: CDR1 SGHRS and CDR2 YFSETQ. Deletions cut 1 base from V and 2 bases from J, with 15 bases between. CDR3 sequence: CASSLMGRGRQETQYF. The CDR3 region has the DNA TGCGCCAGCAGCTTGATGGGAAGGGGGAGGCAAGAGACCCAGTACTTC.

The sample holds many counts of this clonotype. The chain uses TRBV12-3 or TRBV12-4 and TRBJ1-3; TRBD1 might be the D (5 bases). The CDR3 covers 15 residues. Trimming stripped 6 bases from V and 4 bases from J, with 16 bases between. The CDR3 DNA is TGTGCCAGCAGCAGACAGTCGTCTAGGGGAAACACCATATATTTT. Translation gives CASSRQSSRGNTIYF.

This clonotype occurred many times. This chain connects TRBV4-1 to TRBJ2-5; 10 bases align to TRBD2. With V trimmed by 2 bases and J by 1 base, 4 bases remained unmatched. Germline V CDR1 and CDR2: MGHRA, YSYEKL. The CDR3 totals 16 residues. CDR3 region: CASSQRAGGFQETQYF. CDR3 DNA: TGCGCCAGCAGCCAACGAGCGGGGGGGTTCCAAGAGACCCAGTACTTC.

The V and J genes are TRBV2 and TRBJ2-3; D gene unclear. Between the trimmed V and J ends, which lost 5 bases and 1 base, there was a span of 13 bases. Germline V CDR1 and CDR2: SNHLY, FYNNEI. The CDR3 has 15 residues. CDR3 sequence reads: CASSTRHTGTDTQYF. The CDR3 DNA reads TGTGCCAGCAGTACGCGCCACACCGGCACAGATACGCAGTATTTT.

This clonotype has at least ten counts. V and J are TRBV29-1 and TRBJ2-1; 12 bases are a match to TRBD2. CDR3 size: 14 residues. The trim removed 4 bases at V and 7 bases at J, leaving 5 bases unmatched. CDR1 and CDR2 from the germline V gene are SQVTM and ANQGSEA. CDR3 residues: CSVVTSGGSNEQFF. CDR3 sequence (DNA): TGCAGCGTTGTCACTAGCGGGGGGTCTAATGAGCAGTTCTTC.

This clonotype was found a few times. The rearrangement uses TRBV11-2 and TRBJ2-7; D gene unclear. The CDR3 has 14 residues. Germline V lookup: CDR1 SGHAT, CDR2 FQNNGV. Trimming cost V 5 bases and J 2 bases, with 13 bases left between them. CDR3 in DNA: TGTGCCAGCAGCACAATAACATCTGCCTACGAGCAGTACTTC. This codes for CASSTITSAYEQYF.

This clonotype has a handful of counts. This CDR3 reads CASSLPPGPQHF. In nucleotides, the CDR3 is TGTGCCAGCAGCTTGCCCCCCGGGCCCCAGCATTTT. The chain couples TRBV5-4 to TRBJ1-5; D gene uncertain. Trimming stripped 1 base from V and 9 bases from J, with 8 bases between. Germline values: CDR1 SGHNT, CDR2 YYREEE (reference sequence). The CDR3 is 12 amino acids. The complete variable domain, with remaining parts taken from reference TRBV5-4 and TRBJ1-5, reads ETGVTQSPTHLIKTRGQQVTLRCSSQSGHNTVSWYQQALGQGPQFIFQYYREEENGRGNFPPRFSGLQFPNYSSELNVNALELDDSALYLCASSLPPGPQHFGDGTRLSIL.

The sample holds a few counts of this clonotype. The chain uses TRBV5-1 and TRBJ2-3; unclear D gene. The germline V gene has CDR1 SGHRS and CDR2 YFSETQ. The CDR3 has 16 residues. The V and J ends lost 5 bases and 0 bases respectively, with 16 bases between them. CDR3 DNA: TGCGCCAGCAGATCCCTACTGGGGTCTAGCACAGATACGCAGTATTTT. Its protein product is CASRSLLGSSTDTQYF. The full variable domain, completed using reference TRBV5-1 and TRBJ2-3, is KAGVTQTPRYLIKTRGQQVTLSCSPISGHRSVSWYQQTPGQGLQFLFEYFSETQRNKGNFPGRFSGRQFSNSRSEMNVSTLELGDSALYLCASRSLLGSSTDTQYFGPGTRLTVL.

This clonotype was seen ten or more times. V usage is TRBV20-1 and J usage is TRBJ1-5; D remains ambiguous. This CDR3 is built from 15 residues. Per the germline V gene, CDR1 is DFQATT and CDR2 is SNEGSKA (reference sequence). The V gene lost 0 bases and the J gene lost 4 bases, with 13 bases spanning the gap. Here the CDR3 reads CSARDSAGRNQPQHF. In DNA form, the CDR3 reads TGCAGTGCTAGAGATTCGGCAGGTCGAAATCAGCCCCAGCATTTT.

This clonotype was seen a few times. The chain has TRBV4-3 and TRBJ1-5; D remains ambiguous. In germline, CDR1 is LGHNA, CDR2 YSLEER. The ends were cut back, 0 bases at V and 2 bases at J, with 5 bases in the middle. The CDR3 extends over 14 amino acids. The CDR3 DNA follows: TGCGCCAGCAGCCAAGAAAGGGGCAATCAGCCCCAGCATTTT. Its protein is CASSQERGNQPQHF.

This clonotype was detected a few times. The CDR3 nucleotides read TGTGCCAGCACCAGGACTAGCGGGGGCCAAGAGACCCAGTACTTC. Translated: CASTRTSGGQETQYF. This rearrangement joins TRBV28 to TRBJ2-5; 13 bases line up with TRBD2. Germline lookup yields CDR1 MDHEN and CDR2 SYDVKM. The CDR3 runs to 15 residues. V was clipped by 7 bases and J by 1 base; unmatched bases: 3.

This clonotype was detected a few times. This chain uses TRBV6-2 or TRBV6-3 with TRBJ1-5; 8 bases map to TRBD1. Germline trimming cut 6 bases from V and 0 bases from J; bases unmatched to any gene: 4. Germline CDR1 reads MNHEY; CDR2 reads SVGEGT. This CDR3 spans 15 amino acids. The CDR3 bases are TGTGCCAGCAGATCGGGACAGGTTAGCAATCAGCCCCAGCATTTT. It specifies CASRSGQVSNQPQHF.

This sequence joins TRBV12-3 or TRBV12-4 and TRBJ1-2, with D unclear. CDR3 length: 13 amino acids. V was trimmed by 4 bases and J by 0 bases, leaving 6 bases between them. The CDR3 loop is CASSSTTNYGYTF. As DNA, the CDR3 is TGTGCCAGCAGTTCAACAACTAACTATGGCTACACCTTC.

In this sample, this clonotype turned up a few times. The chain employs TRBV12-3 or TRBV12-4 and TRBJ1-5; possibly TRBD1 for D (5 bases). Trimming removed 6 bases at V and 7 bases at J, with 16 bases between. The CDR3 sequence is 14 residues long. The CDR3 spells CASSWGGGDQPQHF. The CDR3 bases are TGTGCCAGCAGCTGGGGGGGTGGAGACCAGCCCCAGCATTTT.

The chain employs TRBV3-1 and TRBJ2-1; 12 positions agree with TRBD2. There are 16 residues in the CDR3. J lost 2 bases, V lost 4 bases, and 3 bases had no gene match. Germline V CDR1 and CDR2: LGHDT, YNNKEL (reference sequence). CDR3 sequence reads: CASSPWTSGAYNEQFF. The CDR3 nucleotides are TGTGCCAGCAGCCCCTGGACTAGCGGGGCCTACAATGAGCAGTTCTTC.

The rearrangement links TRBV2 to TRBJ1-5; D possibly corresponds to TRBD1 (6 bases). Germline V gene sequence: CDR1 SNHLY, CDR2 FYNNEI. The CDR3 runs to 14 residues. Trimming left V 7 bases short and J 1 base short, with 11 bases between. CDR3 sequence reads: CASTGAQSNQPQHF. The CDR3 bases are TGTGCCAGCACGGGGGCGCAGAGCAATCAGCCCCAGCATTTT.